A selection of T cell receptor beta chains follows, all from one sample in a study of blood T cell repertoires in COVID-19. TCRdb's table, derived via immunoSEQ multiplex PCR, lists solely in-frame clones and lacks some. In the table there are over 200,000 clones, more than 75% of which are singletons. Input material: peripheral blood. These receptors originate from a woman in her forties or fifties with acute or convalescent COVID-19. The CDR3 runs from the conserved cysteine through the conserved F or W. The order of the fields is D gene, clone size, V gene, J gene, CDR3 DNA, CDR3 protein. D genes are given only for firm matches. A clone size is listed for some rows: how often the clone was seen (once, few, many), or a class if it is expanded.

.	.	TRBV5-1	TRBJ1-3	TGCGCCAGCAGCTTGGGGGAGGATTCTGGAAACACCATATATTTT	CASSLGEDSGNTIYF
.	once	TRBV28	TRBJ2-1	TGTGCCAGCAGGAAGCCTTCTCCCTACAATGAGCAGTTCTTC	CASRKPSPYNEQFF
TRBD2	.	TRBV27	TRBJ2-7	TGTGCCAGCAGTTTCAAGGGACTAGCGGGAGCTCACCTCTACGAGCAGTACTTC	CASSFKGLAGAHLYEQYF
TRBD2	once	TRBV4-3	TRBJ2-1	TGCGCCAGCAGCCCTGACCTAGCGGGGGCCTACAATGAGCAGTTCTTC	CASSPDLAGAYNEQFF
.	.	TRBV2	TRBJ2-1	TGTGCCAGCAGTGAAGCACCAACTCCGGGGAATGAGCAGTTCTTC	CASSEAPTPGNEQFF
TRBD1	.	TRBV30	TRBJ1-4	TGTGCCTGGATGAAGACAGGGCGACTTGAAAAACTGTTTTTT	CAWMKTGRLEKLFF
.	.	TRBV10-3	TRBJ1-3	TGTGCCATCAGGACAGCCTCTGGAAACACCATATATTTT	CAIRTASGNTIYF
TRBD2	few	TRBV7-9	TRBJ2-7	TGTGCCAGCAGCGCCACTAGCGGGAGCTACGAGCAGTACTTC	CASSATSGSYEQYF
TRBD1	.	TRBV24-1	TRBJ1-1	TGTGCCACCAGTGACCCCGGGACAGCTGAAGCTTTCTTT	CATSDPGTAEAFF
TRBD1	.	TRBV5-1	TRBJ1-4	TGCGCCAGCAGCTCGCTCGGGACAGGGGGGAATGAAAAACTGTTTTTT	CASSSLGTGGNEKLFF
TRBD1	.	TRBV28	TRBJ1-5	TGTGCCAGCAGCCCCGGACAGGGACGGAATCAGCCCCAGCATTTT	CASSPGQGRNQPQHF
.	.	TRBV4-2	TRBJ1-1	TGTGCCAGCAGCCAAGTAGTAGCCATGAACACTGAAGCTTTCTTT	CASSQVVAMNTEAFF
TRBD1	.	TRBV27	TRBJ2-7	TGTGCCAGCAGTTCCTCGGGACAGTTTCCCGAGCAGTACTTC	CASSSSGQFPEQYF
TRBD1	.	TRBV2	TRBJ2-7	TGTGCCAGCAGTGAAGAAGGGACAGGGGGCTTCTACGAGCAGTACTTC	CASSEEGTGGFYEQYF
TRBD2	.	TRBV7-2	TRBJ2-7	TGTGCCAGCAGCTCACAGACTAGCGCCTCCTACGAGCAGTACTTC	CASSSQTSASYEQYF
TRBD1	.	TRBV10-3	TRBJ2-5	TGTGCCATCAGTGAGATTCGTCAGGGGGTCGACCAAGAGACCCAGTACTTC	CAISEIRQGVDQETQYF
.	few	TRBV18	TRBJ1-2	TGTGCCAGCTCAACGGACAGCTATGGCTACACCTTC	CASSTDSYGYTF
.	once	TRBV27	TRBJ1-3	TGTGCCAGCAGTGATTCGCGTTTTCCGGGAAACACCATATATTTT	CASSDSRFPGNTIYF
TRBD1	few	TRBV20-1	TRBJ1-5	TGCAGTGCTAGTGACAGGGCAGATCAGCCCCAGCATTTT	CSASDRADQPQHF
TRBD2	.	TRBV19	TRBJ2-1	TGTGCCAGTAAGACCTCCAGCGGGATCGGGTATGAGCAGTTCTTC	CASKTSSGIGYEQFF
.	.	TRBV5-1	TRBJ2-2	TGCGCCAGCAGCACAGGGAACACCGGGGAGCTGTTTTTT	CASSTGNTGELFF
TRBD2	.	TRBV9	TRBJ2-7	TGTGCCAGCAGCCCGACTAGCGGAGGCTACGAGCAGTACTTC	CASSPTSGGYEQYF
.	once	TRBV28	TRBJ1-2	TGTGCCAGCAGTTCTACTAAGTCCAACTATGGCTACACCTTC	CASSSTKSNYGYTF
.	.	TRBV6-6	TRBJ2-7	TGTGCCAGCAGTTACTCGTCACAGTCCTACGAGCAGTACTTC	CASSYSSQSYEQYF
TRBD1	.	TRBV7-7	TRBJ2-7	TGTGCTAGCAGCTTTGGGACAGGGGGAGATTACGAGCAGTACTTC	CASSFGTGGDYEQYF
TRBD2	once	TRBV3-1/TRBV3-2	TRBJ2-2	TGTGCCAGCAGCTCGCGGACTAGCGCGAACACCGGGGAGCTGTTTTTT	CASSSRTSANTGELFF
.	.	TRBV7-9	TRBJ2-6	TGTGCCAGCAGCTTAGAAACTTCTGGGGCCAACGTCCTGACTTTC	CASSLETSGANVLTF
.	.	TRBV18	TRBJ2-1	TGTGCCAGCTCACCTATGTGGGGGGAGTACAATGAGCAGTTCTTC	CASSPMWGEYNEQFF
TRBD2	.	TRBV7-2	TRBJ2-1	TGTGCCAGCAGCCGCGCGTCTAGCGGGAGGTACAATGAGCAGTTCTTC	CASSRASSGRYNEQFF
TRBD1	.	TRBV4-3	TRBJ2-3	TGCGCCAGCAGCGAAGGGACAGGGGGTTCGGATACGCAGTATTTT	CASSEGTGGSDTQYF
.	.	TRBV7-2	TRBJ2-4	TGTGCCAGCAGCCCGGGGGGCTCGGGGCACATTCAGTACTTC	CASSPGGSGHIQYF
.	.	TRBV7-3	TRBJ2-1	TGTGCCAGCAGCTTAACCCGGGGGGCTGGCGAGCAGTTCTTC	CASSLTRGAGEQFF
TRBD2	.	TRBV7-8	TRBJ2-1	TGTGCCAGCAGCTTAGTTGGTAGCGGGAGCAATGAGCAGTTCTTC	CASSLVGSGSNEQFF
TRBD1	.	TRBV4-1	TRBJ1-4	TGCGCCAGCAGCCAAGAAAGGGGGACAGGAACCGAAAAACTGTTTTTT	CASSQERGTGTEKLFF
.	.	TRBV6-5	TRBJ2-7	TGTGCCAGCAGTCCTGGGGGCTCCGAGCAGTACTTC	CASSPGGSEQYF
.	.	TRBV5-1	TRBJ2-1	TGCGCCAGCAGCCCCGGGCTAGCGCGCAATGAGCAGTTCTTC	CASSPGLARNEQFF
TRBD2	.	TRBV5-1	TRBJ2-1	TGCGCCAGCGCTTGGGGACTAGCGGGATCCTACAATGAGCAGTTCTTC	CASAWGLAGSYNEQFF
.	.	TRBV13	TRBJ2-7	TGTGCCAGCAGCTTTAAATCCTACGAGCAGTACTTC	CASSFKSYEQYF
.	.	TRBV5-1	TRBJ2-7	TGCGCCAGCAGCTTGGTCGGGATTGAGGCCGAGCAGTACTTC	CASSLVGIEAEQYF
TRBD2	.	TRBV19	TRBJ2-7	TGTGCCAGTAAGGGACTAGACAGTTACGAGCAGTACTTC	CASKGLDSYEQYF
.	.	TRBV4-3	TRBJ1-5	TGCGCCAGCAGGGCCTACAGGTCTAGCAATCAGCCCCAGCATTTT	CASRAYRSSNQPQHF
TRBD1	.	TRBV27	TRBJ1-1	TGTGCCAGCAGTTTACCAGGATCCGGCAGGGGGACTGAAGCTTTCTTT	CASSLPGSGRGTEAFF
.	.	TRBV29-1	TRBJ1-1	TGCAGCGTTGTCAGGGTGAACACTGAAGCTTTCTTT	CSVVRVNTEAFF
TRBD1	.	TRBV10-3	TRBJ1-2	TGTGCCATCAGTGAAGGTTTCGGGCAGGGGGCTGATGGCTACACCTTC	CAISEGFGQGADGYTF
.	few	TRBV11-1	TRBJ1-1	TGTGCCAGCAGCTTAGCGGGAGTTGGCCCCACTGAAGCTTTCTTT	CASSLAGVGPTEAFF
.	few	TRBV5-1	TRBJ1-4	TGCGCCAGCAGGCTCCGGAGTACTAATGAAAAACTGTTTTTT	CASRLRSTNEKLFF
.	.	TRBV28	TRBJ1-4	TGTGCCAGCAGAGGGGGTTCGCAGGGGTATAATGAAAAACTGTTTTTT	CASRGGSQGYNEKLFF
TRBD1	few	TRBV30	TRBJ1-5	TGTGCCTGGACTGGGACAGGCGGTAATCAGCCCCAGCATTTT	CAWTGTGGNQPQHF
.	.	TRBV2	TRBJ2-1	TGTGCCAGCGGTGAGGTAGAATACAATGAGCAGTTCTTC	CASGEVEYNEQFF
.	.	TRBV5-4	TRBJ2-5	.	CASSFGAGRETQYF
.	.	TRBV7-8	TRBJ2-7	TGTGCCAGCAGCTTATCGGGGGTCACCTACGAGCAGTACTTC	CASSLSGVTYEQYF
.	.	TRBV11-2	TRBJ2-5	TGTGCCAGCAGCGGCCGACTAGACTGGGAGACCCAGTACTTC	CASSGRLDWETQYF
.	.	TRBV7-2	TRBJ2-1	TGTGCCAGCAGCGTTCAGGGTAAGGGGGAGCAGTTCTTC	CASSVQGKGEQFF
TRBD1	.	TRBV15	TRBJ1-4	TGTGCCACCAGCAGAGGGTTTACAGGGGAACTGTTTTTT	CATSRGFTGELFF